This T cell receptor beta chain was identified during a study of T cell clones after liver transplantation. Whole-study context: TCRbeta sequencing after a pre-transplant mixed lymphocyte reaction identified graft-donor-reactive clones, later tracked in post-transplant blood. Pre-transplant mixed lymphocyte reactions yielded third-party-reactive TCRbeta sequences as comparators for graft-donor-reactive sequences. General observations from the study: Graft donor-reactive T cells possibly entered the graft instead of undergoing deletion.

In regard to this clone: Its antigen remains unidentified.

This table comes from immunoSEQ multiplex PCR, and its TCRdb copy is limited to in-frame clones, with some not included. The table has thousands of clones, about 80% seen once. The TCR sequence derives from a human patient who received a liver transplant. Some T cells may be supplied by the graft donor. This material consisted of CD8+ T cells from blood, taken 24 months after liver transplant.

The CDR3 here is CASSEPGPHSDEQFF. The CDR3, as DNA: TGTGCCAGCAGTGAACCAGGGCCCCATAGCGATGAGCAGTTCTTC. This chain uses TRBV2 with TRBJ2-1; D may be TRBD1 or TRBD2 (5 bases each). Deletions cut 2 bases from V and 8 bases from J, with 16 bases between. This CDR3 spans 15 amino acids. The germline V gene encodes CDR1 SNHLY and CDR2 FYNNEI. The complete variable domain, with remaining parts taken from reference TRBV2 and TRBJ2-1, reads EPEVTQTPSHQVTQMGQEVILRCVPISNHLYFYWYRQILGQKVEFLVSFYNNEISEKSEIFDDQFSVERPDGSNFTLKIRSTKLEDSAMYFCASSEPGPHSDEQFFGPGTRLTVL.